Listed below are T cell receptor beta chains from one sample, sequenced in a study of blood T cell repertoires in COVID-19. TCRdb's copy holds only in-frame clones and misses some; the assay was immunoSEQ multiplex PCR. Of over 300,000 clones in the sample, 70% to 90% were seen once. The sample was PBMCs or T cells enriched from blood (not recorded which). All receptors derive from a woman in her 30s with acute COVID-19. Both conserved end residues are part of each CDR3. D genes are given only for firm matches. Clone size is not always given. Where it is, it says once, few, many or a class for expanded clones.

J gene	clone size	V gene	D gene	CDR3 protein	CDR3 DNA
TRBJ1-5	.	TRBV18	.	CASSRGLRQPQHF	TGTGCCAGCTCACGGGGGCTCCGACAGCCCCAGCATTTT
TRBJ1-2	.	TRBV6-5	.	CASGGWAPRGYGYTF	TGTGCCAGCGGGGGTTGGGCCCCCAGGGGCTATGGCTACACCTTC
TRBJ1-1	once	TRBV12-3/TRBV12-4	.	CASSLSGMAEAFF	TGTGCCAGCAGTTTGTCAGGGATGGCTGAAGCTTTCTTT
TRBJ2-1	.	TRBV10-1	.	CASSEQGGVNNEQFF	TGCGCCAGCAGTGAGCAGGGGGGAGTCAACAATGAGCAGTTCTTC
TRBJ2-3	.	TRBV7-3	TRBD2	CASSLRSGGATDTQYF	TGTGCCAGCAGCTTGCGTAGCGGGGGGGCCACAGATACGCAGTATTTT
TRBJ1-1	few	TRBV7-2	TRBD1	CASSPTGGSLSNTEAFF	TGTGCCAGCAGCCCCACAGGGGGCAGTTTATCGAACACTGAAGCTTTCTTT
TRBJ2-7	.	TRBV27	TRBD1	CASSLRGQGQYEQYF	TGTGCCAGCAGTCTGCGAGGACAGGGTCAGTACGAGCAGTACTTC
TRBJ1-3	.	TRBV30	.	CAWSYPQIRGNTIYF	TGTGCCTGGAGTTACCCACAGATACGTGGAAACACCATATATTTT
TRBJ1-1	.	TRBV4-1	.	CASSQAPGGDTEAFF	TGCGCCAGCAGCCAAGCCCCGGGGGGTGACACTGAAGCTTTCTTT
TRBJ2-7	.	TRBV27	TRBD2	CASSLFGAGGPYEQYF	TGTGCCAGCAGTTTATTTGGTGCGGGGGGCCCCTACGAGCAGTACTTC
TRBJ1-6	.	TRBV9	TRBD1	CASSAQGGNSPLHF	TGTGCCAGCAGCGCACAGGGGGGAAATTCACCCCTCCACTTT
TRBJ1-5	.	TRBV20-1	.	CSASPQDYSNQPQHF	TGCAGTGCTAGTCCGCAGGATTATAGCAATCAGCCCCAGCATTTT
TRBJ2-2	.	TRBV29-1	.	CSADGGVNTGELFF	TGCAGCGCCGACGGGGGAGTGAACACCGGGGAGCTGTTTTTT
TRBJ1-2	.	TRBV18	TRBD1	CASSPLKGQGGYTF	TGTGCCAGCTCACCACTCAAGGGACAGGGTGGCTACACCTTC
TRBJ2-2	.	TRBV9	.	CASSVVGSLSGTGELFF	TGTGCCAGCAGCGTAGTAGGTTCCCTCTCGGGTACCGGGGAGCTGTTTTTT
TRBJ2-1	.	TRBV4-1	TRBD2	CASSQPGLDYNEQFF	TGCGCCAGCAGCCAACCGGGACTAGACTACAATGAGCAGTTCTTC
TRBJ1-5	.	TRBV10-3	.	CAISESLGGNQPQHF	TGTGCCATCAGTGAGTCGTTAGGAGGGAATCAGCCCCAGCATTTT
TRBJ2-1	few	TRBV19	TRBD2	CASSWTSGGIYNEQFF	TGTGCCAGTAGTTGGACTAGCGGGGGGATCTACAATGAGCAGTTCTTC
TRBJ1-5	.	TRBV18	.	CASSPLQGLQPQHF	TGTGCCAGCTCACCACTTCAGGGCTTGCAGCCCCAGCATTTT
TRBJ1-2	.	TRBV24-1	TRBD1	CATSDSGRGRRGYTF	TGTGCCACCAGTGATTCTGGCAGGGGGCGCAGAGGCTACACCTTC
TRBJ1-3	.	TRBV18	.	CASSPQGGTGNTIYF	TGTGCCAGCTCACCACAGGGAGGAACTGGAAACACCATATATTTT
TRBJ1-2	once	TRBV5-1	TRBD1	CASSSTGGGMHYGYTF	TGCGCCAGCAGCTCAACAGGGGGCGGGATGCACTATGGCTACACCTTC
TRBJ1-6	few	TRBV12-3/TRBV12-4	.	CASSQGSNSPLHF	TGTGCCAGCTCCCAGGGTAGTAATTCACCCCTCCACTTT
TRBJ1-5	.	TRBV5-5	TRBD1	CASSLGTGGSQPQHF	TGTGCCAGCAGCTTGGGAACAGGGGGGTCTCAGCCCCAGCATTTT
TRBJ2-1	.	TRBV19	TRBD1	CASKGTGYEQFF	TGTGCCAGTAAGGGGACAGGGTATGAGCAGTTCTTC
TRBJ1-1	.	TRBV6-5	TRBD1	CASSNHRGTEAFF	TGTGCCAGCAGTAATCACAGGGGCACTGAAGCTTTCTTT
TRBJ1-1	.	TRBV5-1	TRBD1	CASSLSGTDNTEAFF	TGCGCCAGCAGCTTGTCCGGGACAGACAACACTGAAGCTTTCTTT
TRBJ1-4	.	TRBV9	.	CASSVDRDNEKLFF	TGTGCCAGCAGCGTCGACAGAGATAATGAAAAACTGTTTTTT
TRBJ2-7	.	TRBV4-1	.	CASSQAGDRSYEQYF	TGCGCCAGCAGCCAGGCAGGGGACCGTTCCTACGAGCAGTACTTC
TRBJ1-2	few	TRBV15	TRBD1	CATSRAFAGGSPYGYTF	TGTGCCACCAGCAGAGCCTTTGCAGGGGGTTCGCCGTATGGCTACACCTTC
TRBJ1-2	.	TRBV28	.	CASTVAQGRQGYTF	TGTGCCAGCACCGTAGCCCAGGGTCGTCAGGGCTACACCTTC
TRBJ2-5	.	TRBV19	.	CASSISGKQETQYF	TGTGCCAGTAGTATTTCCGGGAAACAAGAGACCCAGTACTTC
TRBJ1-2	.	TRBV12-2	.	CASRFFQGKGYGYTF	TGTGCAAGTCGCTTCTTTCAGGGGAAGGGGTATGGCTACACCTTC
TRBJ1-6	.	TRBV7-9	.	CASRHDRDNSPLHF	TGTGCCAGCAGACATGACCGGGATAATTCACCCCTCCACTTT
TRBJ1-4	.	TRBV4-1	.	CASSQVGREVRGNEKLFF	TGCGCCAGCAGCCAAGTCGGCAGGGAGGTGAGGGGTAATGAAAAACTGTTTTTT
TRBJ2-2	.	TRBV5-1	.	CASSPGAGELFF	TGCGCCAGCAGCCCGGGGGCCGGGGAGCTGTTTTTT
TRBJ2-4	once	TRBV9	TRBD1	CASSVGQGSGNIQYF	TGTGCCAGCAGCGTAGGACAGGGAAGTGGTAACATTCAGTACTTC
TRBJ1-5	.	TRBV19	TRBD1	CASSHTGTANQPQHF	TGTGCCAGTAGTCACACCGGGACAGCAAATCAGCCCCAGCATTTT
TRBJ2-7	.	TRBV6-5	TRBD1	CASSTGTGGYEQYF	TGTGCCAGCAGCACCGGGACAGGGGGCTACGAGCAGTACTTC
TRBJ2-1	.	TRBV9	TRBD2	CASSVGRTSGGKSSYNEQFF	TGTGCCAGCAGCGTAGGTAGGACTAGCGGGGGGAAAAGCTCCTACAATGAGCAGTTCTTC
TRBJ2-2	once	TRBV7-2	TRBD1	CASSLRRQGTGELFF	TGTGCCAGCAGCTTACGCCGACAGGGGACCGGGGAGCTGTTTTTT
TRBJ2-3	.	TRBV4-1	TRBD2	CASSQDSGGSTDTQYF	TGCGCCAGCAGCCAGGATAGCGGGGGATCCACAGATACGCAGTATTTT
TRBJ2-1	.	TRBV20-1	.	CSASAGFQLDEQFF	TGCAGTGCTAGTGCGGGGTTTCAGCTCGATGAGCAGTTCTTC
TRBJ2-7	few	TRBV6-5	.	CASSSTAPGYEQYF	TGTGCCAGCAGTTCGACCGCGCCGGGGTACGAGCAGTACTTC
TRBJ1-4	.	TRBV5-1	.	CASSLGAPRGEKLFF	TGCGCCAGCAGCTTGGGGGCCCCCCGAGGGGAAAAACTGTTTTTT
TRBJ1-2	.	TRBV21-1	.	CASSKSGGRWYGYTF	TGTGCCAGCAGCAAATCAGGCGGGAGGTGGTATGGCTACACCTTC
TRBJ1-1	.	TRBV6-2/TRBV6-3	TRBD1	CASSYSGARQGTEAFF	TGTGCCAGCAGTTACTCCGGGGCCCGACAGGGGACTGAAGCTTTCTTT
TRBJ1-2	.	TRBV30	.	CAWSVSARGGYGYTF	TGTGCCTGGAGTGTTTCGGCACGAGGGGGATATGGCTACACCTTC
TRBJ1-2	.	TRBV5-1	TRBD1	CASSLNGQGNYGYTF	TGCGCCAGCAGCCTAAACGGACAGGGGAACTATGGCTACACCTTC
TRBJ1-6	once	TRBV5-1	TRBD1	CASSLGQGGSPLHF	TGCGCCAGCAGCTTGGGACAGGGCGGATCACCCCTCCACTTT
TRBJ1-2	.	TRBV7-3	.	CASVPFNRANYGYTF	TGTGCCAGCGTTCCGTTTAACAGAGCTAACTATGGCTACACCTTC
TRBJ1-6	.	TRBV4-1	TRBD1	CASSQNRDRGPSYNSPLHF	TGCGCCAGCAGCCAAAACCGGGACAGGGGTCCCTCCTATAATTCACCCCTCCACTTT
TRBJ1-1	.	TRBV7-3	TRBD1	CASSLGQGTEAFF	TGTGCCAGCAGTCTGGGACAGGGGACTGAAGCTTTCTTT
TRBJ2-1	.	TRBV5-8	TRBD2	CASRPLAGGRNEQFF	TGTGCCAGCAGGCCGCTAGCGGGGGGGCGGAATGAGCAGTTCTTC